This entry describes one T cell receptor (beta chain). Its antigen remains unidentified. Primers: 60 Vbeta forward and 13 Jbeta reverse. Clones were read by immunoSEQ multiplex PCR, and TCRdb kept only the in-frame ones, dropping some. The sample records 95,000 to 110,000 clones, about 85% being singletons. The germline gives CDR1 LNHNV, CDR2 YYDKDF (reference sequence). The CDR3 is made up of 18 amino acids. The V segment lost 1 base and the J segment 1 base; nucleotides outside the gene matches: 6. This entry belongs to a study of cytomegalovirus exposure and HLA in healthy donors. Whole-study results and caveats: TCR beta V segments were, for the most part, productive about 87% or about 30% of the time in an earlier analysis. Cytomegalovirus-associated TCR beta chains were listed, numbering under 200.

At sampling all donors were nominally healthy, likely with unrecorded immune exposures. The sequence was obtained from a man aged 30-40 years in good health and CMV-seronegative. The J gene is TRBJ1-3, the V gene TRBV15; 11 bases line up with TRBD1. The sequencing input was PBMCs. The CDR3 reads CATSRAYRDRGSGNTIYF. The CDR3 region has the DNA TGTGCCACCAGCAGAGCCTACCGGGACAGGGGGTCTGGAAACACCATATATTTT.